A single sample gave rise to the 8 T cell receptor beta chains below, sequenced in a study of metastatic and nonmetastatic thyroid tumors. Using MiXCR, TCRdb re-called clones from the PCR reads. Seen here are about 92,000 clones, about 16% observed once, and the top ten hold roughly 3.6%. There were no patients who had received any treatment before thyroid surgery. Sample: blood. The receptors come from a female donor with papillary thyroid cancer or a benign thyroid nodule (not recorded which). Some clones in this sample may be carry-over from other donors' samples.

On this clone itself: The junction differs from germline at one of its ends, possibly a read error. The J gene is TRBJ2-7, the V gene TRBV3-1; possible D gene TRBD1, 5 bases. This CDR3 has 16 amino acids. In germline, CDR1 is LGHDT, CDR2 YNNKEL (reference sequence). The CDR3 DNA reads as TGTGCCAGCAGCCAAGTGTGTGGGGCCATTAACTACGATCAGTACTTC. Translated: CASSQVCGAINYDQYF.

In this sample, this clone turned up many times. This chain uses TRBV7-2 with TRBJ2-1, with D uncertain. The CDR3 has 15 residues. Germline CDR1 is SGHTA and CDR2 is FQGNSA. Trimming took off 5 bases at V and 6 bases at J, with 17 bases between the two ends. CDR3 sequence (DNA): TGTGCCAGCAGCCTAAGCTCCGAAGTCTCCAATGAGCAGTTCTTC. It yields the protein CASSLSSEVSNEQFF.

This clone was counted ten times or more. The rearrangement joins TRBV6-2 or TRBV6-3 to TRBJ2-1; D unresolved. The CDR3 spans 14 residues. Germline V gives CDR1 MNHEY, CDR2 SVGEGT. V shed 0 bases and J shed 4 bases, with 7 bases lying between them. CDR3 DNA: TGTGCCAGCAGTTACTCGCCGGGTTACAATGAGCAGTTCTTC. Translating gives CASSYSPGYNEQFF.

This clone has only a few counts. A single base separates this from a much larger clone, so it may be a read error. The same CDR3 also results from other DNA sequences found in this sample. The J gene is TRBJ1-1, the V gene TRBV9, with 8 bases that match TRBD1. The CDR3 sequence is 14 residues long. V dropped 3 bases and J dropped 6; count of bases not matched to a gene: 7. CDR1 is SGDLS, CDR2 YYNGEE, per germline. The CDR3 DNA reads TGTGCCAGCAGCGCCTACAGGGGGGGGGCTGAAGCTTTCTTT. It codes for CASSAYRGGAEAFF. Filled out from reference TRBV9 and TRBJ1-1, the complete variable domain reads DSGVTQTPKHLITATGQRVTLRCSPRSGDLSVYWYQQSLDQGLQFLIQYYNGEERAKGNILERFSAQQFPDLHSELNLSSLELGDSALYFCASSAYRGGAEAFFGQGTRLTVV.

This clone was detected many times. The chain employs TRBV5-1 and TRBJ1-1; the D gene is possibly TRBD1 (6 bases). The V gene's germline CDR1 is SGHRS and CDR2 YFSETQ. The CDR3 length is 15 residues. Deletions cut 3 bases from V and 1 base from J, with 13 bases between. The DNA of the CDR3 is TGCGCCAGCAGCTGGGGGCGGTTATCGAACACTGAAGCTTTCTTT. Protein sequence: CASSWGRLSNTEAFF.

This clone was observed a handful of times. The CDR3 end shows no conserved phenylalanine or tryptophan, and so a read error is likely. The V call is TRBV15, the J call TRBJ1-1; the match to TRBD1 covers 8 bases. With V trimmed by 3 bases and J by 0 bases, 9 bases remained unmatched. Germline-derived CDR1 and CDR2 are LNHNV and YYDKDF (reference sequence). The CDR3 is 17 amino acids. The CDR3 here is CATSRDREEVMNTEAFS. The CDR3 DNA follows: TGTGCCACCAGCAGGGACAGGGAAGAGGTAATGAACACTGAAGCTTTCTCT.

This clone was recorded at least ten times. The gene calls are TRBV27 and TRBJ1-4; weak D call: TRBD1 (6 bases). Germline loops: CDR1 MNHEY, CDR2 SMNVEV (reference sequence). Trimming took 0 bases from V and 7 from J, leaving 12 bases between them. This CDR3 has 15 amino acids. The CDR3 DNA reads as TGTGCCAGCAGTTTATCGGGGGGCGGGAGTGAAAAACTGTTTTTT. This sequence encodes CASSLSGGGSEKLFF.

This clone was counted many times. The chain combines TRBV3-1 with TRBJ2-7, with a tentative D call TRBD2 (6 bases). The V end lost 4 bases, the J end lost 5 bases, and 9 bases lay between the germline ends. CDR1 and CDR2 (germline): LGHDT, YNNKEL (reference sequence). This CDR3 has 12 amino acids. CDR3 residues: CASSPAGHEQYF. Here the CDR3 DNA reads TGTGCCAGCAGCCCTGCGGGGCACGAGCAGTACTTC.